This entry describes one T cell receptor (beta chain). Its cognate antigen is unknown. These data belong to a study of cytomegalovirus exposure and HLA in healthy donors. Broader study findings: The only immune exposure information that was available was CMV serostatus. A few V segments could not be told apart, such as TRBV6-2 and TRBV6-3, and were left out.

CDR1 MNHEY and CDR2 SMNVEV come from the germline V gene (reference sequence). The CDR3 runs 16 residues. V shed 0 bases and J shed 2 bases, with 13 bases lying between them. The PCR used 60 Vbeta and 13 Jbeta primers. Authors' data handling: There were 80 million to 95 million unique TCR beta chains by a later count, and about 12 million of them were shared. The method was immunoSEQ multiplex PCR; TCRdb's version includes in-frame clones alone and lacks a portion of them. D and trimming were read from the DNA, whereas the V and J calls and clone size are those reported in that table. Among 150,000 to 200,000 clones listed, 80% to 85% were seen once. Donors sampled were nominally healthy, though unrecorded immune exposures were likely.

J is TRBJ1-2 and V is TRBV27; D is unclear. Sequenced input: PBMCs. The receptor comes from a woman between 25 and 40 years old in good health and CMV-seronegative. The chain's CDR3 is CASSLSKRTKNYGYTF. The DNA for the CDR3 is TGTGCCAGCAGTTTATCGAAAAGGACTAAAAACTATGGCTACACCTTC.